This TCR beta chain is drawn from a study of long-term antiretroviral therapy in people with HIV (dated by TCRdb to between 2021 and 2024). About the study as a whole: Collection of the earliest samples took place about a decade ahead of the 2015 WHO recommendation for immediate ART, at a time when ART was typically delayed until CD4 counts fell. Among the 30 to 35 participants with HIV, about 11 were female. From over 25 adults with confirmed HIV infection, the cohort provided around 180 cryopreserved PBMC samples, gathered serially across a mean of around six years (range 1-12). No cross-contamination during QIAcube processing was shown when test extractions of a monoclonal T-cell line were performed alongside about 30 polyclonal samples. A retrospective serial study tested whether ART initiation and durable HIV suppression were associated with changes in peripheral blood TRB repertoire composition and diversity. What the authors observed across the whole study: CDR3 length ranges in HIV repertoires were narrower than in controls, and network structure suggested an antigen-experienced repertoire with only a slight naive shift after ART. The repertoire was dominated across all time points by expanded TRB clones identified before ART initiation, although this dominance was seen to fluctuate and to decrease in many PLHIV after ART. A significant increase in TRB diversity was found to be associated with ART initiation, although TRB diversity was observed to remain significantly below that of transplant donor controls even after long-term ART. Because pre-ART samples had limited cell numbers, profiling was done on unsorted PBMC rather than on sorted CD4+ and CD8+ T cells. Samples dated from the mid-2000s to the late 2010s, and the ART regimens used may be less effective than current ones. Inferences about post-ART repertoire changes are limited because no data were available on ART adherence, viral resistance or therapy changes. Because PBMC availability was limited, only the TCR beta chain was sequenced, with no alpha chain pairing.

As for this clone: It has no known antigen specificity. The sample holds no much larger clone one base away, and base qualities are not on file.

Reading the germline V gene gives CDR1 SGHVS and CDR2 FNYEAQ. Trimmed from V: 3 bases; trimmed from J: 8 bases; junction bases lacking a gene match: 9. Including the terminal cysteine and phenylalanine, the CDR3 comprises 15 residues. Here the CDR3 DNA is all that survives: 45 bases in frame from base 1. Sequencing of the TRB variable region was done with the immunoSEQ hsTCRB v3.0 assay at survey level resolution. A depth of about 35,000-55,000 T-cell genomes per sample was targeted for TRB sequencing. Pooled TRB libraries were sequenced on an Illumina MiSeq with a v3 150-cycle kit. Under the source paper's analysis protocol: Repertoire analysis was run in R within a reproducible Nextflow workflow that covered QC, data transformation and analysis. Custom analyses were implemented in LymphoSeq2, an R package for AIRR-Seq data exploration. A handful of samples yielding fewer than 5000 total TRB sequences were excluded, leaving about 190 analyzed HIV repertoires. Among the 190 or so HIV repertoires that were kept, around 59 were collected before ART initiation and over 120 were collected after ART initiation. Each repertoire was downsampled to 5000 TRB nucleotide sequences, and summary statistics were averaged across 100 downsampling iterations. The analysis kept only TRB sequences whose CDR3 regions were at least seven amino acids long. Two measures captured diversity: a Shannon entropy-derived clonality score and the Gini coefficient. Repertoire networks linked the top 5000 CDR3 amino acid sequences whenever two sequences differed by an edit distance of one. For TRB CDR3 amino acid sequences, GLIPH2 was used to predict antigen specificity groups and MHC restriction. To flag known CMV, EBV, HIV or tissue antigen associations, CDR3 amino acid sequences were matched against VDJdb and McPAS-TCR. Pre-ART, post-ART and control groups were compared with Wilcoxon signed-rank tests and Holm-Bonferroni correction. This is the immuneACCESS table as TCRdb keeps it, with only in-frame sequences that have V and J called. A part of the clones is gone; compared with another copy, unresolved V genes explain less than half, and the rest is unexplained. From that table come the V and J calls and clone size; the DNA was used to work out D and trimming. This sample is represented by 25,000 to 35,000 clones; around 97% of them were singletons. The top ten hold around 3.2% of the sample.

Inclusion was restricted to participants for whom at least one PBMC sample before ART initiation and at least two post-ART samples were available. Treatment was received in the United States of America by all participants with HIV. Before DNA extraction, cryopreserved samples of about 1-10 million PBMC were thawed and washed. At the time of the earliest PBMC sample for each participant with HIV, ages ranged from about 20 to 54 years. PBMC samples from each participant spanned 1-4 timepoints before ART initiation and 2-8 timepoints after ART initiation, with a median of 7 samples. Serial HIV viral load, CD4+ T-cell count, ART history and demographic data were obtained for every participant. Genomic DNA was extracted from unsorted PBMC with a Qiagen kit on a QIAcube, processed in batches of 12 samples.

This receptor was taken from a man in his thirties or forties with HIV. The material was unsorted PBMCs, obtained 6.9 years after starting antiretroviral therapy. The chain was built from TRBV7-6 and TRBJ1-3; the central 8 bases match TRBD1. The CDR3 sequence is CASSLAQGGVDTIYF. The DNA sequence is given as TGTGCCAGCAGCTTGGCACAGGGGGGAGTAGACACCATATATTTT. The full variable domain, completed from the reference TRBV7-6 and TRBJ1-3 proteins outside the CDR3, reads GAGVSQSPRYKVTKRGQDVALRCDPISGHVSLYWYRQALGQGPEFLTYFNYEAQQDKSGLPNDRFSAERPEGSISTLTIQRTEQRDSAMYRCASSLAQGGVDTIYFGEGSWLTVV.